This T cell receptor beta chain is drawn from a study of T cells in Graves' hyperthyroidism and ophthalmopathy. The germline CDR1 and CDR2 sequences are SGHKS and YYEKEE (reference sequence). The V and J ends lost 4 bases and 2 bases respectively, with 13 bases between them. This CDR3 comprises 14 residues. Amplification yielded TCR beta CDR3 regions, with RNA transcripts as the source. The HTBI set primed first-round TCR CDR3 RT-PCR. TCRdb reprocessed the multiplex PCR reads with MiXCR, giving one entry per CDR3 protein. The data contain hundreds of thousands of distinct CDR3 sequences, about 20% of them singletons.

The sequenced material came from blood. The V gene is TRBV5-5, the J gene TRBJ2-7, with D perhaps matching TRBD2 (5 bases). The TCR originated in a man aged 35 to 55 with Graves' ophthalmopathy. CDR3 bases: TGTGCCAGCAGCCAAGAGGACTTAGCCTACGAGCAGTACTTC. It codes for CASSQEDLAYEQYF.